This T cell receptor (beta chain) came from a study of T cells in localized non-small cell lung cancer. Germline loops: CDR1 MNHEY, CDR2 SVGAGI. The V end was cut by 0 bases, the J end by 6 bases, with 5 bases between. The CDR3 is 13 amino acids. Overall study results and limits: T cell clonality was highest in uninvolved adjacent lung, above tumor. Adjacent lung tissue had a median approximately 57 of the top 100 clones found in the tumor.

With respect to this clone: Its antigen remains unknown.

Sequencing used immunoSEQ multiplex PCR; TCRdb keeps in-frame clones, though not all of them. The sample consists of about 24,000 clones, about 90% of them appearing once. The genes are TRBV6-5 and TRBJ2-2; D gene ambiguous. This clonotype was sampled from a male donor aged 60 or over with stage II squamous cell lung carcinoma. The source was peripheral blood, collected before any cancer treatment. CDR3 nucleotides: TGTGCCAGCAGTTACTCGTCTTCCGGGGAGCTGTTTTTT. It yields the protein CASSYSSSGELFF.